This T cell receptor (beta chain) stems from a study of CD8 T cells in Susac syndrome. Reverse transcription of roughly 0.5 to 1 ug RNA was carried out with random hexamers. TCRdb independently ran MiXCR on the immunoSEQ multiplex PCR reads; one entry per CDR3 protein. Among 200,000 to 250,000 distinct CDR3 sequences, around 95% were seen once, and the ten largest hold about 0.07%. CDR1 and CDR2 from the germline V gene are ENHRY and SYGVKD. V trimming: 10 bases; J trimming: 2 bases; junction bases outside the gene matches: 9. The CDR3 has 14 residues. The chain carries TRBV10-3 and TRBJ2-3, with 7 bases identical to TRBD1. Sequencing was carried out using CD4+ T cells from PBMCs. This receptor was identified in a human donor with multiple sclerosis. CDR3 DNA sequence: TGTGCCACCAAACCGGGACAGAACACAGATACGCAGTATTTT. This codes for CATKPGQNTDTQYF.